Shown below are 4 T cell receptor beta chains from a single sample sequenced in a study of blood T cell repertoires in COVID-19. Sequencing used immunoSEQ multiplex PCR; TCRdb keeps in-frame clones, though not all of them. The repertoire includes approximately 220,000 clones, 70% to 90% of them detected once, and over 0.95% sits in the top ten. The specimen was PBMCs or T cells enriched from blood (not recorded which). These receptors were collected from a young man who had recovered from COVID-19.

This clone was recorded only once. The rearrangement joins TRBV18 to TRBJ2-5; no clear D gene. This CDR3 comprises 13 residues. V was pared by 4 bases and J by 4 bases, with 10 bases between. CDR1 and CDR2 from the germline V gene are KGHSH and LQKENI. The CDR3 loop is CASSLDGLETQYF. The CDR3 bases are TGTGCCAGCTCACTCGACGGGTTAGAGACCCAGTACTTC.

J is TRBJ2-3 and V is TRBV15; 10 bases agree with TRBD2. CDR1 LNHNV and CDR2 YYDKDF come from the germline V gene (reference sequence). CDR3 length: 15 residues. V was pared by 3 bases and J by 4 bases, with 4 bases of the junction left unmatched. The CDR3 DNA reads TGTGCCACCAGCAGTCGAGCGGGAGGGCCAGATACGCAGTATTTT. The encoded protein is CATSSRAGGPDTQYF.

The chain has TRBV3-1 (or the pseudogene TRBV3-2) and TRBJ1-1, with 10 bases aligning to TRBD1. The V gene's germline CDR1 is LGHDT and CDR2 YNNKEL (reference sequence). This CDR3 region has 14 residues. Trimming removed 6 bases from V and 5 bases from J; junction bases left unmatched: 6. The CDR3 here is CASRGTGDRTEAFF. The CDR3 DNA sequence: TGTGCCAGCAGAGGGACAGGGGACCGAACTGAAGCTTTCTTT.

The rearrangement uses TRBV7-6 and TRBJ1-1, with TRBD1 matching over 7 bases. Per the germline V gene, CDR1 is SGHVS and CDR2 is FNYEAQ. The CDR3 covers 15 residues. V was pared by 1 base and J by 4 bases, with 6 bases of the junction left unmatched. The CDR3 coding sequence is TGTGCCAGCAGCTTAGTAGGGGGCGGGGCCACTGAAGCTTTCTTT. Amino acid sequence: CASSLVGGGATEAFF.